The present entry profiles one T cell receptor beta chain with its context. Its antigen remains unidentified. Amplification used 60 Vbeta primers and 13 Jbeta primers. Data came from immunoSEQ multiplex PCR; TCRdb stores just in-frame clones and leaves some out. Of approximately 160,000 clones in the sample, 82% were seen once. This entry is derived from a study of cytomegalovirus exposure and HLA in healthy donors. In the study overall: Among 398 genotyped donors, 80% to 90% fell in the Caucasian-associated ancestry cluster. Study results and caveats: In an earlier analysis, most TCR beta V segments were productive about 87% or about 30% of the time.

Each donor's status was that of a healthy bone marrow donor. Sequencing was carried out using PBMCs. The sequence was obtained from a girl aged 2 to 9 in good health and CMV-seropositive.

The CDR3 region is CASSEGAGGAEGYTF. Here the CDR3 DNA reads TGTGCCAGCAGTGAGGGGGCAGGGGGCGCGGAGGGCTACACCTTC. The chain employs TRBV2 and TRBJ1-2; 8 bases fit TRBD1. CDR3 length: 15 residues. Germline CDR1 and CDR2: SNHLY and FYNNEI. Trimming took 3 bases from V and 8 from J; bases not matched to a gene: 11. Supplemented by reference TRBV2 and TRBJ1-2, the full variable domain reads EPEVTQTPSHQVTQMGQEVILRCVPISNHLYFYWYRQILGQKVEFLVSFYNNEISEKSEIFDDQFSVERPDGSNFTLKIRSTKLEDSAMYFCASSEGAGGAEGYTFGSGTRLTVV.